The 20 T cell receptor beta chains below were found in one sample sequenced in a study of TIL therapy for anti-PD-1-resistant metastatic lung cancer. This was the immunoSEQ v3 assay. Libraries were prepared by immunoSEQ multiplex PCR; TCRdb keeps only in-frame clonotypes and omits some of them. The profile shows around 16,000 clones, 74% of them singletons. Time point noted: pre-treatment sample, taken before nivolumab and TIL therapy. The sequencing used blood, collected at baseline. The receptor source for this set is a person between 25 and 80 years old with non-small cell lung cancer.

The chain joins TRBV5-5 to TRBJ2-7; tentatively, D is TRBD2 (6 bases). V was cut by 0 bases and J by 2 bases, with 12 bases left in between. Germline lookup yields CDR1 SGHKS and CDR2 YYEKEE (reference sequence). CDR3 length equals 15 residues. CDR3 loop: CASSLGGLLAYEQYF. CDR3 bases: TGTGCCAGCAGCTTGGGGGGACTGCTTGCCTACGAGCAGTACTTC.

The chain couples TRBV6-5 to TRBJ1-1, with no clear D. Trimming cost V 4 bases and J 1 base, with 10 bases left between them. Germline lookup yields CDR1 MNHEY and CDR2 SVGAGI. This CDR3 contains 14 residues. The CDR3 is CASSSLSENTEAFF. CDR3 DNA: TGTGCCAGCAGTTCCCTCTCGGAGAACACTGAAGCTTTCTTT.

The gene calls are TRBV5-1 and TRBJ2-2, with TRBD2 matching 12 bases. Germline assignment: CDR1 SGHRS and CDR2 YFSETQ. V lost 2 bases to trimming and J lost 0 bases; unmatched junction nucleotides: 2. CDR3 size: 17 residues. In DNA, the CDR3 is TGCGCCAGCAGCTTCGGGACTAGCGGGTCGAACACCGGGGAGCTGTTTTTT. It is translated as CASSFGTSGSNTGELFF.

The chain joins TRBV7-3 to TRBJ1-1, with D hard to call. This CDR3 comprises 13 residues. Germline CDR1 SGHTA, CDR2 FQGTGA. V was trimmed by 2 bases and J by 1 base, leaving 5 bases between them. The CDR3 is CASSLQPNTEAFF. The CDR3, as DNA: TGTGCCAGCAGCTTACAGCCGAACACTGAAGCTTTCTTT.

CDR3 DNA: TGTGCCAGCAGTTTTGGAAGCCAGCTGAGCACAGATACGCAGTATTTT. Its protein is CASSFGSQLSTDTQYF. The V and J genes are TRBV6-5 and TRBJ2-3, with D unresolved. There are 16 residues in the CDR3. Germline assignment: CDR1 MNHEY and CDR2 SVGAGI. With 4 bases removed from V and 0 bases from J, the gap between germline ends came to 14 bases.

CDR3 bases: TGTGCCAGCAGACTTATGGGGACAGGGGGTTCACCCCTCCACTTT. Amino acid sequence: CASRLMGTGGSPLHF. This chain connects TRBV6-5 to TRBJ1-6; 11 nucleotides align to TRBD1. The CDR3 contains 15 residues. Germline trimming cut 6 bases from V and 9 bases from J; bases unmatched to any gene: 7. The germline gives CDR1 MNHEY, CDR2 SVGAGI.

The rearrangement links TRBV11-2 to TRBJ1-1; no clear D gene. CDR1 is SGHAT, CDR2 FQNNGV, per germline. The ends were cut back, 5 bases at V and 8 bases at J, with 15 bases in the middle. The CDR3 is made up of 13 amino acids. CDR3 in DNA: TGTGCCAGCAGCCCGGGATCTACCTCCGAAGCTTTCTTT. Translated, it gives CASSPGSTSEAFF.

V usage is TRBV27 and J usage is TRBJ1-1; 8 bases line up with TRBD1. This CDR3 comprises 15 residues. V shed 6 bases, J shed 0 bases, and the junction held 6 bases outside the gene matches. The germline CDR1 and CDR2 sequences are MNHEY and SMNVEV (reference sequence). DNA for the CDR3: TGTGCCAGCAGAATGGGACAGGCCATGAACACTGAAGCTTTCTTT. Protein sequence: CASRMGQAMNTEAFF.

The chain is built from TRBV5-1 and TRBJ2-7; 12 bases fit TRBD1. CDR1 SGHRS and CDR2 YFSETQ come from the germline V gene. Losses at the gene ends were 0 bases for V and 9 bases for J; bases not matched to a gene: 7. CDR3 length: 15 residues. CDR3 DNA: TGCGCCAGCAGCTTGGAGGGACAGGGGGCGTCCGCGCAGTACTTC. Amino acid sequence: CASSLEGQGASAQYF.

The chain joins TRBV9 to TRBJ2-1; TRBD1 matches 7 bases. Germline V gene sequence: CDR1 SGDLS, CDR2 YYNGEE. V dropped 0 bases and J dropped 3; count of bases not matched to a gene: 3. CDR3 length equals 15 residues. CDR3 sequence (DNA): TGTGCCAGCAGCGTAGATGGGACAGACTACAATGAGCAGTTCTTC. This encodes CASSVDGTDYNEQFF.

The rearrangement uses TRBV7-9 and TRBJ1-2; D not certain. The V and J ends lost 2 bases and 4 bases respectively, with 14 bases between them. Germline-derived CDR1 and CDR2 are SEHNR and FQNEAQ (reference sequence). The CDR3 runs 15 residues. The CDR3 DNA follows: TGTGCCAGCAGCTTAAGGTCGGCAGCCTCCTATGGCTACACCTTC. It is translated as CASSLRSAASYGYTF.

This CDR3 is CASSSIETQYF. In DNA, the CDR3 is TGTGCCAGCAGCTCTATAGAGACCCAGTACTTC. The chain links TRBV7-9 to TRBJ2-5; D not resolved. Trimming removed 4 bases from V and 4 bases from J, with 4 bases in between. The V gene's germline CDR1 is SEHNR and CDR2 FQNEAQ (reference sequence). The CDR3 is made up of 11 amino acids.

The CDR3, as DNA: TGCGCCAGCAGCTTGGAGAACATCAGGGGCTACACCTTC. This codes for CASSLENIRGYTF. The chain carries TRBV5-1 and TRBJ1-2; D remains ambiguous. The germline V gene has CDR1 SGHRS and CDR2 YFSETQ. V shed 0 bases and J shed 8 bases, with 11 bases lying between them. The CDR3 has 13 amino acids.

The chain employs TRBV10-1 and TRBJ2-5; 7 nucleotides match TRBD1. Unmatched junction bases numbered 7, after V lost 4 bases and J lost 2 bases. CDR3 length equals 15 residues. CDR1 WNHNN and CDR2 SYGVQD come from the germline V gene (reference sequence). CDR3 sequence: CASSAGDRDQETQYF. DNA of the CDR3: TGCGCCAGCAGTGCCGGAGACAGGGATCAAGAGACCCAGTACTTC.

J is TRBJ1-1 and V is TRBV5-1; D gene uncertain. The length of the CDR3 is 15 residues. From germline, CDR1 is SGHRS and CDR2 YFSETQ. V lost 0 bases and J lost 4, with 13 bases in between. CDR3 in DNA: TGCGCCAGCAGCTTGGTATTGGACTCGGGCACTGAAGCTTTCTTT. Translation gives CASSLVLDSGTEAFF.

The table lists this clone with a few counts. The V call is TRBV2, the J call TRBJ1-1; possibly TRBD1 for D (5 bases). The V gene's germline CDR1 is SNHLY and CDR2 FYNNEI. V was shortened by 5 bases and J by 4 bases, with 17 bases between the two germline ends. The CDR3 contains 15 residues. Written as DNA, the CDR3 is TGTGCCAGCAGTCCTATATTGGGGGAGGGCACTGAAGCTTTCTTT. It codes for CASSPILGEGTEAFF.

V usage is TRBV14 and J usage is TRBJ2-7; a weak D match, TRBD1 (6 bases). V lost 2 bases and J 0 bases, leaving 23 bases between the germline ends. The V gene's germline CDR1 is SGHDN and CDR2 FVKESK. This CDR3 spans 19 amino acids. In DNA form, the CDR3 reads TGTGCCAGCAGCCAATCCGGGACATATAGGATCTTTAGCTCCTACGAGCAGTACTTC. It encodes CASSQSGTYRIFSSYEQYF.

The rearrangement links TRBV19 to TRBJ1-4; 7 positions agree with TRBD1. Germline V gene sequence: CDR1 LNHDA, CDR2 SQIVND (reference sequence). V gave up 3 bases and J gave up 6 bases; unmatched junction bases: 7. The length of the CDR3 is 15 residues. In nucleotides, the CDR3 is TGTGCCAGTAGTATTCCTTGGGACAGCCATGAAAAACTGTTTTTT. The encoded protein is CASSIPWDSHEKLFF.

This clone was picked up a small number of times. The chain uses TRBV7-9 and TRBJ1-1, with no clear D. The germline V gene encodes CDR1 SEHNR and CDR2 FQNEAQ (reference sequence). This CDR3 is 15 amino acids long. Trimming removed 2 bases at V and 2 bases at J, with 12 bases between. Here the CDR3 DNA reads TGTGCCAGCAGCTTACGAGAAAACGGAAACACTGAAGCTTTCTTT. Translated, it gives CASSLRENGNTEAFF.

Here the CDR3 DNA reads TGTGCCAGCAGCACAGGGATGGGTGGGAATCAGCCCCAGCATTTT. This codes for CASSTGMGGNQPQHF. This chain connects TRBV6-1 to TRBJ1-5; D is perhaps TRBD1 (6 bases). V was shortened by 6 bases and J by 4 bases, with 16 bases between the two germline ends. This CDR3 spans 15 amino acids. Germline V CDR1 and CDR2: MNHNS, SASEGT.